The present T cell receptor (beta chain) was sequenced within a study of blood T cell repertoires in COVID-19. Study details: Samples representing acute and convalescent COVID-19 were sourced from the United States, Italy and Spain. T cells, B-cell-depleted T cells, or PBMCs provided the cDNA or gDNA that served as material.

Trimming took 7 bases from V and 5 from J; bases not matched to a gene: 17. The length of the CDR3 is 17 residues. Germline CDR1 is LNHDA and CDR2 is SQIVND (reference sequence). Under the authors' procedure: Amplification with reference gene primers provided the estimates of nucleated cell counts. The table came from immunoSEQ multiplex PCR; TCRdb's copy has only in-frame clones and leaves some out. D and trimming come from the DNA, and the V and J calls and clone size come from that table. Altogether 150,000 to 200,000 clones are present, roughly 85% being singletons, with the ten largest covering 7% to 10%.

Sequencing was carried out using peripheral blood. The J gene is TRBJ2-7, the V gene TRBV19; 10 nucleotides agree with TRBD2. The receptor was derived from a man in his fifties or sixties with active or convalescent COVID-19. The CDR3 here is CASTPTGTSAYLDEQYF. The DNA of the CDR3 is TGTGCCAGTACCCCCACGGGGACTAGCGCCTATCTGGACGAGCAGTACTTC.